One and the same sample provided the 7 T cell receptor beta chains below, sequenced in a study of blood T cell repertoires in COVID-19. Sequencing used immunoSEQ multiplex PCR; TCRdb keeps in-frame clones, though not all of them. The profile covers about 400,000 clones, with more than 75% appearing a single time and 2.5% to 3.5% taken by the ten largest. The specimen was peripheral blood. These receptors were collected from a human donor in a cohort sampled during active COVID-19.

The genes are TRBV7-9 and TRBJ1-2, with 10 bases identical to TRBD1. CDR1 and CDR2 (germline): SEHNR, FQNEAQ (reference sequence). The CDR3 consists of 15 residues. Germline trimming cut 7 bases from V and 8 bases from J; bases unmatched to any gene: 13. The CDR3 coding sequence is TGTGCCAGCAAATTCGGACCCAGGGACAGGGGCGGCTACACCTTC. It encodes CASKFGPRDRGGYTF.

This sequence joins TRBV3-1 (or the pseudogene TRBV3-2) and TRBJ2-3, with 7 bases aligning to TRBD2. Looked up from germline, CDR1 is LGHDT and CDR2 is YNNKEL (reference sequence). V was clipped by 8 bases and J by 4 bases; unmatched bases: 12. This CDR3 contains 15 residues. The CDR3 sequence: CASAPGLVVADTQYF. The CDR3 bases are TGTGCCAGCGCCCCTGGACTAGTTGTCGCAGATACGCAGTATTTT.

The sample holds a few counts of this clone. CDR3 bases: TGTGCCACCAGCAGAGGGGGGCCAGTCTCTGAAGCTTTCTTT. It is translated as CATSRGGPVSEAFF. The chain uses TRBV15 and TRBJ1-1; possible D gene TRBD1, 6 bases. This CDR3 comprises 14 residues. V was cut by 1 base and J by 6 bases, with 12 bases left in between. Per the germline V gene, CDR1 is LNHNV and CDR2 is YYDKDF (reference sequence).

The CDR3 sequence is CASRVTGAGQDTQYF. DNA of the CDR3: TGCGCCAGCAGGGTGACAGGGGCCGGACAAGATACGCAGTATTTT. The V and J genes are TRBV5-1 and TRBJ2-3; 8 positions match TRBD1. Germline trimming cut 5 bases from V and 5 bases from J; bases unmatched to any gene: 10. Germline V gene data show CDR1 as SGHRS and CDR2 as YFSETQ. There are 15 residues in the CDR3.

This chain joins TRBV19 and TRBJ1-4; perhaps TRBD1 as D (5 bases). Trimming pared 10 bases from V and 4 bases from J, leaving 16 bases between. The CDR3 is 14 residues long. Looked up from germline, CDR1 is LNHDA and CDR2 is SQIVND (reference sequence). The CDR3 nucleotides are TGTGCCAATAGGGATAGGGGAATTAATGAAAAACTGTTTTTT. Protein product: CANRDRGINEKLFF.

This clone has just one count. The rearrangement links TRBV3-1 (or the pseudogene TRBV3-2) to TRBJ2-5; the match to TRBD1 covers 8 bases. CDR3 length: 17 residues. Germline V lookup: CDR1 LGHDT, CDR2 YNNKEL (reference sequence). V was pared by 2 bases and J by 4 bases, with 12 bases of the junction left unmatched. CDR3 region: CASSQHQGAVLRETQYF. DNA of the CDR3: TGTGCCAGCAGCCAACACCAGGGGGCAGTTCTGCGAGAGACCCAGTACTTC.

This clone was observed once. The J gene is TRBJ1-3, the V gene TRBV5-4; tentatively, D is TRBD1 (5 bases). The CDR3 extends over 15 amino acids. Germline lookup yields CDR1 SGHNT and CDR2 YYREEE (reference sequence). Trimming took off 4 bases at V and 5 bases at J, with 16 bases between the two ends. The CDR3 spells CASSTQDPLRNTIYF. CDR3 DNA sequence: TGTGCCAGCAGCACACAGGACCCGCTTCGAAACACCATATATTTT.